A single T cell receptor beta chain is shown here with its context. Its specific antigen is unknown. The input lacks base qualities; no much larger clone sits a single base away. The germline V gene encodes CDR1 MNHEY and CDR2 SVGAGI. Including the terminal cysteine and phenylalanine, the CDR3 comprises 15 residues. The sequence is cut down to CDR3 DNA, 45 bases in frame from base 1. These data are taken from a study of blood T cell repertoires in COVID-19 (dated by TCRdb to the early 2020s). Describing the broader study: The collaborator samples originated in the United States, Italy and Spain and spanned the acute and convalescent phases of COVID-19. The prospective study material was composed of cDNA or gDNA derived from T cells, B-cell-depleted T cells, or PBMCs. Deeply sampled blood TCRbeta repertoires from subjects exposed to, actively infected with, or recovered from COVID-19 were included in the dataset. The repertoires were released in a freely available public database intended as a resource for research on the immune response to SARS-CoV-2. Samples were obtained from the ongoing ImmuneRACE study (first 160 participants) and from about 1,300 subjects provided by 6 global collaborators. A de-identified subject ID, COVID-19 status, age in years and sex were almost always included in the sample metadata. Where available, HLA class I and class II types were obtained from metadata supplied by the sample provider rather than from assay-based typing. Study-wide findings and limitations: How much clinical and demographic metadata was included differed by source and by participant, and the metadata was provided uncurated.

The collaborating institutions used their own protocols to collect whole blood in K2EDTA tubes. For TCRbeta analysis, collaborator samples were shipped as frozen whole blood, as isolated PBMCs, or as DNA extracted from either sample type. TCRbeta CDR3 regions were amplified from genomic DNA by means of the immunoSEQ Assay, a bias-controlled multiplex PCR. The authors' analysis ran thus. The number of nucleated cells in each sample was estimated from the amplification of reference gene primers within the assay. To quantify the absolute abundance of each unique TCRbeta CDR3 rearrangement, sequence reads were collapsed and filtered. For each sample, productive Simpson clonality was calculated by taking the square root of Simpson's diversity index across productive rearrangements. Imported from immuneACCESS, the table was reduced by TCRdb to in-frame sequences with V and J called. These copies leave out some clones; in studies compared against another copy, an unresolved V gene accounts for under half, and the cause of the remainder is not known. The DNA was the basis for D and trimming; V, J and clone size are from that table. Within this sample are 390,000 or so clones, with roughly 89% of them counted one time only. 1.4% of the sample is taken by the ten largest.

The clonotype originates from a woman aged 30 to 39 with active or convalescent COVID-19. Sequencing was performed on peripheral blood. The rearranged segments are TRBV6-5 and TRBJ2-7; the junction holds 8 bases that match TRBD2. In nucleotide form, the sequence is TGTGCAGTAGCGGGACCCCTTCTCAGCTCCTACGAGCAGTACTTC. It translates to CAVAGPLLSSYEQYF.